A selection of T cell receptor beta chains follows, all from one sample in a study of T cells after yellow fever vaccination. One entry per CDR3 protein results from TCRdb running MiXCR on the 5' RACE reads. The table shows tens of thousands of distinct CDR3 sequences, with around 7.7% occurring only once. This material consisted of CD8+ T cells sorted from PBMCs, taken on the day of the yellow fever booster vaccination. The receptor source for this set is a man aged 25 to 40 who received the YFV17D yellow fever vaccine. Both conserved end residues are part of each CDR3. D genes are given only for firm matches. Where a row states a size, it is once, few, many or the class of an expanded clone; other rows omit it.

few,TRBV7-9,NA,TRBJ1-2,CASSLPNYGYTF,TGTGCCAGCAGCTTGCCTAACTATGGCTACACCTTC
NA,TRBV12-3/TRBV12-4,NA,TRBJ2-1,CASVESPWDEQFF,TGTGCCAGCGTGGAAAGTCCCTGGGATGAGCAGTTCTTC
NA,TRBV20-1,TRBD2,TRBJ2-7,CSAVEDLAGVNEQYF,TGCAGTGCAGTAGAGGACTTAGCGGGAGTGAACGAGCAGTACTTC
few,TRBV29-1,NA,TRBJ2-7,CSVSGPNSYEQYF,TGCAGCGTTTCGGGACCCAACTCCTACGAGCAGTACTTC
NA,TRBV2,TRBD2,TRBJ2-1,CASRLAGAFNEQFF,TGTGCCAGCAGACTAGCGGGAGCTTTTAATGAGCAGTTCTTC
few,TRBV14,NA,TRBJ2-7,CASSQLGSTYEQYF,TGTGCCAGCAGCCAACTAGGGTCCACCTACGAGCAGTACTTC
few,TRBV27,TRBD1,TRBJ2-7,CASSLSSPSGQGYEQYF,TGTGCCAGCAGTTTAAGTAGTCCATCGGGACAGGGCTACGAGCAGTACTTC
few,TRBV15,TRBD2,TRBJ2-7,CATSQISGVNSLEQYF,TGTGCCACCAGCCAGATCAGCGGGGTGAACTCCTTGGAGCAGTACTTC
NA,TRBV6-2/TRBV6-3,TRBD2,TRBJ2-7,CASSTILDRGLADTYEQYF,TGTGCCAGCAGTACGATCCTGGACAGGGGACTAGCGGACACCTACGAGCAGTACTTC
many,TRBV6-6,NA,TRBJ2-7,CASELSPQSYEQYF,TGTGCCAGCGAGCTGTCCCCCCAATCCTACGAGCAGTACTTC
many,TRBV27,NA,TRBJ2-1,CASSPANEQFF,TGTGCCAGCAGTCCCGCAAATGAGCAGTTCTTC
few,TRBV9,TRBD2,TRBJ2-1,CASSVVPREGPDNEQFF,TGTGCCAGCAGCGTAGTTCCGCGGGAGGGCCCCGACAATGAGCAGTTCTTC
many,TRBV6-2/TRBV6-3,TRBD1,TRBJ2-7,CASSYDGTGSAEQYF,TGTGCCAGCAGTTACGACGGGACAGGGTCGGCCGAGCAGTACTTC
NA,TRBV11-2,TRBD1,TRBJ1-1,CASTFITRGQGTEAFF,TGTGCCAGCACCTTCATTACCCGGGGACAGGGCACTGAAGCTTTCTTT
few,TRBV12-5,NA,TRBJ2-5,CASALATETQYF,TGTGCTAGTGCCCTAGCGACAGAGACCCAGTACTTC
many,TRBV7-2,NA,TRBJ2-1,CASSLEGSFYNEQFF,TGTGCCAGCAGCTTAGAAGGAAGTTTTTACAATGAGCAGTTCTTC
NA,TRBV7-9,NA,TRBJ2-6,CASSLGSSGANVLTF,TGTGCCAGCAGCTTAGGCAGCTCTGGGGCCAACGTCCTGACTTTC
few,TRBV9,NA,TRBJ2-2,CASSVVTTGELFF,TGTGCCAGCAGCGTCGTTACCACCGGGGAGCTGTTTTTT
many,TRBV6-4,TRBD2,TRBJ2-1,CASSDSSGISNEQFF,TGTGCCAGCAGTGACTCAAGCGGGATTTCAAATGAGCAGTTCTTC
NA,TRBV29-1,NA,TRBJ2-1,CSVAKAAFF,TGCAGCGTTGCGAAGGCGGCGTTCTTC
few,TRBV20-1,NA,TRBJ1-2,CSAGDGSLTNYGYTF,TGCAGTGCCGGCGACGGGTCCCTCACTAACTATGGCTACACCTTC
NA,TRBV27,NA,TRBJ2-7,CASALESNSYEQYF,TGTGCCAGCGCTCTTGAGTCCAACTCCTACGAGCAGTACTTC
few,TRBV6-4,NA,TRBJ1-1,CASSERTGVRTEAFF,TGTGCCAGCAGTGAGAGGACGGGGGTTAGGACTGAAGCTTTCTTT
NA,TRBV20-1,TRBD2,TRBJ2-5,CSARSPTSGPQETQYF,TGCAGTGCTAGATCCCCGACTAGCGGACCCCAAGAGACCCAGTACTTC
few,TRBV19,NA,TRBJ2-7,CARRGYEQYF,TGTGCCAGGCGGGGCTACGAGCAGTACTTC
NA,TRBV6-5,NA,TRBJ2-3,CASSYSSADTQYF,TGTGCCAGCAGTTACTCGTCTGCGGATACGCAGTATTTT
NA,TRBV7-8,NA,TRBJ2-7,CASSLGLGAEQYF,TGTGCCAGCAGCTTAGGGTTGGGGGCCGAGCAGTACTTC
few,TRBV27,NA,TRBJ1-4,CASSQYPRNEKLFF,TGTGCCAGCAGTCAATACCCGAGAAATGAAAAACTGTTTTTT
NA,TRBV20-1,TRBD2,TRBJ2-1,CSARGTSGIGEQFF,TGCAGTGCTAGAGGGACTAGCGGGATTGGTGAGCAGTTCTTC
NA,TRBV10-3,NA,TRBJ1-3,CAISEDRSVGNTIYF,TGTGCCATCAGTGAAGACAGGTCGGTGGGAAACACCATATATTTT
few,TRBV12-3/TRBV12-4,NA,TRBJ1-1,CASSLAGPSGTEAFF,TGTGCCAGCAGTTTGGCGGGTCCTTCGGGCACTGAAGCTTTCTTT
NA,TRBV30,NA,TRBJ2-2,CAWKGWDTGELFF,TGTGCCTGGAAAGGGTGGGACACCGGGGAGCTGTTTTTT
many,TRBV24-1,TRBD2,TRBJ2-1,CATSDLPTTSGRSNEQFF,TGTGCCACCAGTGATTTGCCAACTACTAGCGGGAGATCCAATGAGCAGTTCTTC